These 20 T cell receptor beta chains were sequenced from one sample in a study of shared clonotypes between healthy human individuals. The data were produced by immunoSEQ multiplex PCR, yet TCRdb's version contains in-frame clones alone and is incomplete. The table has about 1 million clones, around 74% seen once. Sequenced input: memory CD4+ T cells sorted from blood. Subset given: CD45RA-negative fraction. All receptors come from a man aged 18 to 35 in good health.

This clone was seen ten or more times. The chain links TRBV25-1 to TRBJ2-4; D is uncertain. V lost 2 bases and J lost 1, with 3 bases in between. The V gene's germline CDR1 is MGHDK and CDR2 SYGVNS. The CDR3 contains 13 residues. CDR3 DNA sequence: TGTGCCAGCAGTGAAGGGGCCAAAAACATTCAGTACTTC. This sequence encodes CASSEGAKNIQYF.

V is TRBV5-5 and J is TRBJ2-7, with unresolved D. The CDR3 spans 13 residues. Germline lookup yields CDR1 SGHKS and CDR2 YYEKEE (reference sequence). Trimming cost V 1 base and J 3 bases, with 8 bases left between them. The CDR3 loop is CASSLTADYEQYF. CDR3 in DNA: TGTGCCAGCAGCTTGACGGCAGACTACGAGCAGTACTTC.

The V and J genes are TRBV5-1 and TRBJ1-1; TRBD1 might be the D (6 bases). V was cut by 0 bases and J by 1 base, with 13 bases left in between. Germline loops: CDR1 SGHRS, CDR2 YFSETQ. This CDR3 contains 16 residues. The CDR3 bases are TGCGCCAGCAGCTTGGCGACAGGACCTCGGAACACTGAAGCTTTCTTT. Protein product: CASSLATGPRNTEAFF.

The chain joins TRBV6-1 to TRBJ1-5; a weak D match, TRBD1 (5 bases). The germline V gene encodes CDR1 MNHNS and CDR2 SASEGT. The V end was cut by 7 bases, the J end by 7 bases, with 17 bases between. The CDR3 spans 14 residues. CDR3 nucleotide sequence: TGTGCCAGCAACGTTTACCAGGGTGCCCAGCCCCAGCATTTT. Translated: CASNVYQGAQPQHF.

The rearrangement uses TRBV4-1 and TRBJ2-7, with D perhaps assigned TRBD1 or TRBD2 (5 bases each). Trimming cost V 4 bases and J 0 bases, with 28 bases left between them. The CDR3 has 20 amino acids. Germline lookup yields CDR1 MGHRA and CDR2 YSYEKL. The CDR3 reads CASSPGTGAKILTSSYEQYF. The CDR3 region has the DNA TGCGCCAGCAGCCCCGGGACCGGGGCGAAGATACTAACTAGCTCCTACGAGCAGTACTTC.

The chain combines TRBV7-9 with TRBJ2-5; 8 bases match TRBD1. Germline values: CDR1 SEHNR, CDR2 FQNEAQ (reference sequence). Trimming removed 5 bases from V and 5 bases from J; junction bases left unmatched: 4. The CDR3 sequence is 13 residues long. The CDR3, as DNA: TGTGCCAGCAGCCATGGGGACAGGGAGACCCAGTACTTC. Its protein is CASSHGDRETQYF.

This sequence joins TRBV5-5 and TRBJ2-7; maybe TRBD1 (7 bases). The germline V gene encodes CDR1 SGHKS and CDR2 YYEKEE (reference sequence). Trimming removed 4 bases from V and 7 bases from J, with 21 bases in between. The CDR3 spans 15 residues. The CDR3 reads CASSGGLGRGVEQYF. As DNA, the CDR3 is TGTGCCAGCAGCGGCGGCCTCGGCAGGGGGGTAGAGCAGTACTTC.

The sample holds many counts of this clone. The sample holds other DNA sequences that translate to the same CDR3. Here the CDR3 DNA reads TGTGCCTGGAGTTCAGACAGGGACTATGGCTACACCTTC. Translated, it gives CAWSSDRDYGYTF. V and J are TRBV30 and TRBJ1-2; 7 bases align to TRBD1. The CDR3 totals 13 residues. Germline V gene data show CDR1 as GTSNPN and CDR2 as SVGIG (reference sequence). Trimming at V came to 2 bases and at J to 3 bases, leaving 3 bases not matched to a gene.

The genes are TRBV6-4 and TRBJ2-5, with TRBD1 as a possible D gene (6 bases). The V gene lost 0 bases and the J gene lost 1 base, with 12 bases spanning the gap. This CDR3 is built from 16 residues. Germline CDR1 is MRHNA and CDR2 is SNTAGT. CDR3 region: CASSDSRGLIQETQYF. The CDR3 bases are TGTGCCAGCAGTGACTCAAGGGGGTTAATCCAAGAGACCCAGTACTTC.

Note on this clone: The sample has other DNA sequences that encode this CDR3 too. The V gene is TRBV30, the J gene TRBJ2-5; D unresolved. Judging by the DNA end, TRBJ2-7 fits better; the J call may be wrong. The CDR3 covers 12 residues. Germline CDR1 GTSNPN, CDR2 SVGIG (reference sequence). CDR3 bases: TGTGCCTGGAGTGCCCGGCGCTACGAGCAGTACTTC. The encoded protein is CAWSARRYEQYF.

The V and J genes are TRBV7-2 and TRBJ2-5, with a weak D call TRBD2 (5 bases). CDR1 is SGHTA, CDR2 FQGNSA, per germline. The CDR3 consists of 15 residues. V dropped 1 base and J dropped 7 bases, with 16 bases sitting between them. The CDR3 DNA reads as TGTGCCAGCAGCTTAGAGAGGGCCACGAGCCGGACCCAGTACTTC. Protein sequence: CASSLERATSRTQYF. The variable domain in full, with the rest retrieved from reference TRBV7-2 and TRBJ2-5, is GAGVSQSPSNKVTEKGKDVELRCDPISGHTALYWYRQSLGQGLEFLIYFQGNSAPDKSGLPSDRFSAERTGGSVSTLTIQRTQQEDSAVYLCASSLERATSRTQYFGPGTRLLVL.

This clone was counted between two and nine times. This chain links TRBV28 with TRBJ1-2; 8 nucleotides line up with TRBD1. The CDR3 spans 14 residues. The germline V gene has CDR1 MDHEN and CDR2 SYDVKM. Unmatched junction bases numbered 8, after V lost 10 bases and J lost 1 base. The CDR3 spells CATWTGQVNYGYTF. CDR3 nucleotides: TGTGCCACCTGGACAGGGCAGGTTAACTATGGCTACACCTTC.

The V gene is TRBV28, the J gene TRBJ2-3; D remains ambiguous. CDR1 is MDHEN, CDR2 SYDVKM, per germline. V was clipped by 0 bases and J by 1 base, with 8 bases between them. This CDR3 is 15 amino acids long. The CDR3 loop is CASSLWLTGTDTQYF. The CDR3 DNA reads TGTGCCAGCAGTTTATGGCTCACCGGCACAGATACGCAGTATTTT.

This chain links TRBV7-8 with TRBJ2-1; 8 nucleotides align to TRBD2. J gave up 0 bases and V 5 bases, and 3 bases lay outside the gene matches. The CDR3 loop spans 15 amino acids. CDR1 and CDR2 (germline): SGHVS, FQNEAQ. The CDR3 DNA is TGTGCCAGCAGCAACAGCGGGAGCTCCTACAATGAGCAGTTCTTC. This translates into CASSNSGSSYNEQFF. The whole variable domain, remainder taken from reference TRBV7-8 and TRBJ2-1, is GAGVSQSPRYKVAKRGQDVALRCDPISGHVSLFWYQQALGQGPEFLTYFQNEAQLDKSGLPSDRFFAERPEGSVSTLKIQRTQQEDSAVYLCASSNSGSSYNEQFFGPGTRLTVL.

The rearrangement joins TRBV11-3 to TRBJ2-1, with 11 bases that match TRBD2. Germline assignment: CDR1 SGHNT and CDR2 YENEEA. This CDR3 contains 19 residues. CDR3 loop: CIYPLIAGGGIISYNEQFF. The DNA for the CDR3 is TGTATTTACCCACTTATAGCGGGAGGGGGCATCATCTCCTACAATGAGCAGTTCTTC.

The chain uses TRBV5-1 and TRBJ2-7; unclear D gene. The germline V and J ends were trimmed by 3 bases and 0 bases, with 10 bases remaining between them. There are 14 residues in the CDR3. The germline gives CDR1 SGHRS, CDR2 YFSETQ. In DNA form, the CDR3 reads TGCGCCAGCAGCTCAGACGTGGGCTCCTACGAGCAGTACTTC. It specifies CASSSDVGSYEQYF.

The V and J genes are TRBV5-6 and TRBJ1-2; the D is unclear. Germline CDR1 reads SGHDT; CDR2 reads YYEEEE. With 4 bases removed from V and 8 bases from J, the gap between germline ends came to 12 bases. The CDR3 covers 12 residues. The DNA for the CDR3 is TGTGCCAGCAGCGTCGATTTTTTGGGCTACACCTTC. This encodes CASSVDFLGYTF.

This chain links TRBV30 with TRBJ2-6, with no clear D. Germline CDR1 GTSNPN, CDR2 SVGIG (reference sequence). V was clipped by 0 bases and J by 2 bases, with 8 bases between them. CDR3 length: 15 residues. CDR3 region: CAWSVPKAGANVLTF. As DNA, the CDR3 is TGTGCCTGGAGTGTACCCAAAGCTGGGGCCAACGTCCTGACTTTC.

This clone was seen once. The V call is TRBV11-2, the J call TRBJ1-4; D is perhaps TRBD1 (6 bases). V was clipped by 5 bases and J by 3 bases, with 10 bases between them. Germline V gives CDR1 SGHAT, CDR2 FQNNGV. CDR3 length: 14 residues. The CDR3 nucleotides read TGTGCCAGCAGCCCATACAGGGCTAATGAAAAACTGTTTTTT. Translated: CASSPYRANEKLFF.

This clone was found once. The genes are TRBV5-4 and TRBJ2-1; D gene unclear. Per germline, CDR1 SGHNT and CDR2 YYREEE (reference sequence). The CDR3 runs to 15 residues. The germline V and J ends were trimmed by 1 base and 7 bases, with 15 bases remaining between them. The CDR3 sequence is CASSLTTDPRNEQFF. For the CDR3, the DNA is TGTGCCAGCAGCTTGACGACGGATCCCCGGAATGAGCAGTTCTTC.